This TCR beta chain was captured by sequencing in a study of chemoradiotherapy in HPV16-positive cancers. Sequencing was performed with immunoSEQ multiplex PCR; in TCRdb, only in-frame clones are kept and a portion is missing. The sample consists of roughly 3,900 clones, almost 80% of them appearing once. The input for sequencing was tumor tissue, taken from a patient who underwent chemoradiotherapy. The origin of this receptor is a human donor with HPV-associated anogenital cancer.

The CDR3 bases are TGTGCCAGCAGTTATACAGGGCCCACCGGGGAGCTGTTTTTT. Its translation is CASSYTGPTGELFF. The chain couples TRBV6-1 to TRBJ2-2; possibly TRBD1 for D (6 bases). Deletions cut 5 bases from V and 4 bases from J, with 11 bases between. The CDR3 extends over 14 amino acids. Germline V gene lookup returns CDR1 MNHNS and CDR2 SASEGT.